Below are 24 T cell receptor beta chains sequenced from a single sample in a study of cytomegalovirus exposure and HLA in healthy donors. Primers for the PCR totalled 60 Vbeta and 13 Jbeta. Clones were sequenced by immunoSEQ multiplex PCR, and TCRdb holds only the in-frame ones, with some missing. The sample lists fewer than 150,000 clones, around three quarters occurring once. The specimen sequenced was PBMCs. These TCRs come from a man in his thirties or forties in good health.

This clone was recorded only once. This rearrangement joins TRBV18 to TRBJ2-3; 7 bases align to TRBD2. The CDR3 extends over 18 amino acids. Germline V lookup: CDR1 KGHSH, CDR2 LQKENI. V trimming: 3 bases; J trimming: 0 bases; junction bases outside the gene matches: 12. CDR3 sequence: CASSPSFPSGSSTDTQYF. As DNA, the CDR3 is TGTGCCAGCTCACCGTCGTTTCCTAGCGGTTCTAGCACAGATACGCAGTATTTT.

Worth noting for this clone: Other DNA sequences in the same sample also yield this CDR3. V and J are TRBV18 and TRBJ2-7, with 7 bases fitting TRBD1. CDR1 is KGHSH and CDR2 is LQKENI in the germline V gene. Losses at the gene ends were 3 bases for V and 4 bases for J; bases not matched to a gene: 3. There are 13 residues in the CDR3. This CDR3 is CASSPGRGYEQYF. The DNA for the CDR3 is TGTGCCAGCTCACCGGGCAGGGGGTACGAGCAGTACTTC.

Remarks on this clone: One junction end disagrees with the germline gene, perhaps due to a read error. The chain uses TRBV7-9 and TRBJ1-1; weak D call: TRBD1 (6 bases). Germline CDR1 reads SEHNR; CDR2 reads FQNEAQ (reference sequence). The CDR3 spans 14 residues. This CDR3 reads CSSSDRGAFTEAFF. In DNA form, the CDR3 reads TGTTCCAGCAGCGATCGGGGGGCATTCACTGAAGCTTTCTTT.

V is TRBV9 and J is TRBJ2-5; 13 bases align to TRBD2. Germline V gives CDR1 SGDLS, CDR2 YYNGEE. The junction had 8 bases not matched to a gene; V was cut back by 4 bases and J by 5 bases. This CDR3 is 16 amino acids long. The CDR3 region is CASSSRTSGSSETQYF. CDR3 in DNA: TGTGCCAGCAGCTCCAGGACTAGCGGGAGTAGTGAGACCCAGTACTTC.

The chain employs TRBV2 and TRBJ2-2; D possibly corresponds to TRBD2 (5 bases). In germline, CDR1 is SNHLY, CDR2 FYNNEI. Trimming took off 4 bases at V and 1 base at J, with 10 bases between the two ends. CDR3 size: 15 residues. CDR3 in amino acids: CASSAQGLNTGELFF. The CDR3 DNA follows: TGTGCCAGCAGTGCCCAAGGACTGAACACCGGGGAGCTGTTTTTT.

This clone was seen just once. The chain uses TRBV5-6 and TRBJ2-5, with 7 bases identical to TRBD1. The V gene end was trimmed by 7 bases and the J gene end by 1 base; junction bases not matched to a gene: 4. CDR1 is SGHDT, CDR2 YYEEEE, per germline. The CDR3 covers 13 residues. CDR3 in amino acids: CASQGQPQETQYF. In DNA, the CDR3 is TGTGCCAGCCAGGGACAGCCCCAAGAGACCCAGTACTTC.

J is TRBJ1-2 and V is TRBV2; 9 nucleotides align to TRBD1. CDR3 size: 14 residues. CDR1 SNHLY and CDR2 FYNNEI come from the germline V gene. V lost 5 bases and J lost 3; bases outside the gene matches: 4. The chain's CDR3 is CASSTRQGDYGYTF. The CDR3 DNA follows: TGTGCCAGCAGTACCAGACAGGGGGACTATGGCTACACCTTC. Full variable domain (remainder filled in from reference TRBV2 and TRBJ1-2): EPEVTQTPSHQVTQMGQEVILRCVPISNHLYFYWYRQILGQKVEFLVSFYNNEISEKSEIFDDQFSVERPDGSNFTLKIRSTKLEDSAMYFCASSTRQGDYGYTFGSGTRLTVV.

V gene TRBV5-1 combines with J gene TRBJ1-2, with 7 bases fitting TRBD1. V trimming: 4 bases; J trimming: 5 bases; junction bases outside the gene matches: 2. The CDR3 loop spans 12 amino acids. Germline values: CDR1 SGHRS, CDR2 YFSETQ. The CDR3 DNA reads as TGCGCCAGCAGCGCGACAGGGTATGGCTACACCTTC. Its protein product is CASSATGYGYTF. Filled out from reference TRBV5-1 and TRBJ1-2, the complete variable domain reads KAGVTQTPRYLIKTRGQQVTLSCSPISGHRSVSWYQQTPGQGLQFLFEYFSETQRNKGNFPGRFSGRQFSNSRSEMNVSTLELGDSALYLCASSATGYGYTFGSGTRLTVV.

The chain employs TRBV28 and TRBJ2-7, with TRBD1 matching 8 bases. V was clipped by 5 bases and J by 5 bases; unmatched bases: 11. Per the germline V gene, CDR1 is MDHEN and CDR2 is SYDVKM. The CDR3 loop spans 15 amino acids. CDR3 in DNA: TGTGCCAGCAGTACCCAGCGGACAGGGCGGGACGAGCAGTACTTC. As protein: CASSTQRTGRDEQYF. Supplemented by reference TRBV28 and TRBJ2-7, the full variable domain reads DVKVTQSSRYLVKRTGEKVFLECVQDMDHENMFWYRQDPGLGLRLIYFSYDVKMKEKGDIPEGYSVSREKKERFSLILESASTNQTSMYLCASSTQRTGRDEQYFGPGTRLTVT.

This clone was detected only a few times. This rearrangement joins TRBV9 to TRBJ2-1, with 11 bases matching TRBD1. CDR3 length: 18 amino acids. Germline-derived CDR1 and CDR2 are SGDLS and YYNGEE. J gave up 0 bases and V 3 bases, and 8 bases lay outside the gene matches. CDR3 DNA sequence: TGTGCCAGCAGCGCCCTCCAAGGGACAGGGGGCTCCTACAATGAGCAGTTCTTC. Protein product: CASSALQGTGGSYNEQFF.

This clone was detected a few times. J is TRBJ2-5 and V is TRBV7-2, with 8 bases matching TRBD1. J was trimmed by 3 bases and V by 5 bases; bases with no gene match: 2. Germline V CDR1 and CDR2: SGHTA, FQGNSA. The CDR3 is 13 residues long. The CDR3: CASSRDRKETQYF. The CDR3 DNA follows: TGTGCCAGCAGCCGGGACAGGAAAGAGACCCAGTACTTC.

The rearrangement joins TRBV11-3 to TRBJ1-1; weak D call: TRBD1 (5 bases). Trimming pared 5 bases from V and 3 bases from J, leaving 13 bases between. The V gene's germline CDR1 is SGHNT and CDR2 YENEEA. This CDR3 comprises 14 residues. CDR3: CASSPGRSDTEAFF. As DNA, the CDR3 is TGTGCCAGCAGCCCAGGGAGGAGCGACACTGAAGCTTTCTTT. The full variable domain, completed using reference TRBV11-3 and TRBJ1-1, is EAGVVQSPRYKIIEKKQPVAFWCNPISGHNTLYWYLQNLGQGPELLIRYENEEAVDDSQLPKDRFSAERLKGVDSTLKIQPAELGDSAVYLCASSPGRSDTEAFFGQGTRLTVV.

The rearrangement links TRBV7-9 to TRBJ1-5, with 9 bases aligning to TRBD1. With V trimmed by 1 base and J by 5 bases, 3 bases remained unmatched. The CDR3 is 15 residues long. Germline-derived CDR1 and CDR2 are SEHNR and FQNEAQ (reference sequence). The CDR3 sequence is CASSLGDREDQPQHF. The CDR3 region has the DNA TGTGCCAGCAGCTTAGGGGACAGGGAGGATCAGCCCCAGCATTTT.

The genes are TRBV27 and TRBJ2-5, with 9 bases fitting TRBD2. The closer fit of TRBJ2-7 to the DNA end suggests the J call may be wrong. The CDR3 totals 14 residues. From germline, CDR1 is MNHEY and CDR2 SMNVEV (reference sequence). As DNA, the CDR3 is TGTGCCAGCAGTTTAAGACTAGCGGACTACGAGCAGTACTTC. Translation: CASSLRLADYEQYF.

This chain joins TRBV25-1 and TRBJ1-3; 10 nucleotides match TRBD1. This CDR3 spans 17 amino acids. The trim removed 2 bases at V and 0 bases at J, leaving 4 bases unmatched. Germline V gene lookup returns CDR1 MGHDK and CDR2 SYGVNS. CDR3 loop: CASSEAGQGYSGNTIYF. The DNA of the CDR3 is TGTGCCAGCAGTGAAGCGGGACAGGGGTACTCTGGAAACACCATATATTTT.

This chain joins TRBV11-3 and TRBJ1-4; the match to TRBD1 covers 7 bases. CDR1 is SGHNT, CDR2 YENEEA, per germline. After removal of 5 bases from V and 7 bases from J, the junction contained 19 bases not matched to a gene. This CDR3 has 18 residues. The CDR3 here is CASSPGRSRGGYGEKLFF. Written as DNA, the CDR3 is TGTGCCAGCAGCCCCGGACGATCCAGAGGGGGCTACGGTGAAAAACTGTTTTTT.

The gene calls are TRBV14 and TRBJ2-3; 10 bases match TRBD2. The germline V gene has CDR1 SGHDN and CDR2 FVKESK. V dropped 2 bases and J dropped 3; count of bases not matched to a gene: 2. CDR3 size: 15 residues. CDR3 sequence (DNA): TGTGCCAGCAGCCAAAGCGGGAGGGGGACAGATACGCAGTATTTT. This codes for CASSQSGRGTDTQYF.

With regard to this clone: The same CDR3 arises from other DNA sequences in this sample as well. The chain combines TRBV6-1 with TRBJ2-1; no firm D call. Germline V CDR1 and CDR2: MNHNS, SASEGT. The CDR3 covers 15 residues. The germline V and J ends were trimmed by 4 bases and 0 bases, with 10 bases remaining between them. The CDR3 reads CASSVDRSSYNEQFF. Here the CDR3 DNA reads TGTGCCAGCAGTGTAGACCGGAGCTCCTACAATGAGCAGTTCTTC.

The V and J genes are TRBV7-9 and TRBJ1-5; a possible D gene is TRBD1 (5 bases). The germline V gene has CDR1 SEHNR and CDR2 FQNEAQ (reference sequence). V lost 3 bases and J lost 3, with 12 bases in between. This CDR3 spans 15 amino acids. CDR3: CASSLYGHTNQPQHF. The CDR3 coding sequence is TGTGCCAGCAGCTTGTACGGACATACCAATCAGCCCCAGCATTTT.

The CDR3 bases are TGTGCCAGCACCCTCGGGACTGACTATGGCTACACCTTC. Amino acids: CASTLGTDYGYTF. The V call is TRBV5-5, the J call TRBJ1-2; the D gene is possibly TRBD1 (5 bases). In germline, CDR1 is SGHKS, CDR2 YYEKEE (reference sequence). The germline V and J ends were trimmed by 6 bases and 3 bases, with 12 bases remaining between them. This CDR3 region has 13 residues.

CDR3 residues: CASSLVATSDTQYF. Here the CDR3 DNA reads TGTGCCAGCAGCTTAGTAGCGACCTCAGATACGCAGTATTTT. This sequence joins TRBV7-2 and TRBJ2-3; maybe TRBD2 (5 bases). The length of the CDR3 is 14 residues. V lost 1 base, J lost 4 bases, and 9 bases lay in between. Germline values: CDR1 SGHTA, CDR2 FQGNSA.

This clone was seen a handful of times. This sequence joins TRBV2 and TRBJ2-7, with D possibly TRBD1 on 6 matching bases. CDR3 length equals 14 residues. Germline CDR1 and CDR2: SNHLY and FYNNEI. Trimming shortened V by 4 bases and J by 1 base, and 11 bases separated the two germline ends. The CDR3 nucleotides are TGTGCCAGCAGTGGCGTAGGACAGTCCTACGAGCAGTACTTC. It yields the protein CASSGVGQSYEQYF.

The chain combines TRBV7-3 with TRBJ2-2; the match to TRBD2 covers 14 bases. The CDR3 totals 17 residues. V lost 6 bases, J lost 3 bases, and 6 bases stayed unmatched. CDR1 is SGHTA and CDR2 is FQGTGA in the germline V gene. The CDR3, as DNA: TGTGCCAGCAGTGGGACTAGCGGGAGTTTGGACACCGGGGAGCTGTTTTTT. This encodes CASSGTSGSLDTGELFF.

This clone appeared a few times. The chain joins TRBV7-6 to TRBJ1-1, with D possibly matching TRBD1 (5 bases). With 0 bases removed from V and 5 bases from J, the gap between germline ends came to 7 bases. The CDR3 has 13 amino acids. The germline V gene has CDR1 SGHVS and CDR2 FNYEAQ. This CDR3 is CASSLAPGTEAFF. Here the CDR3 DNA reads TGTGCCAGCAGCTTAGCTCCAGGGACTGAAGCTTTCTTT.